The 29 T cell receptor beta chains below come from one sample, sequenced in a study of patients and donors after allogeneic stem cell transplantation. TCRdb ran MiXCR on the RT-PCR reads and lists one entry per CDR3 protein. Of 400,000 to 500,000 distinct CDR3 sequences in the sample, 16% are singletons; the top ten hold about 7%. Source material: blood, either unsorted or a sorted T cell fraction (not recorded which). Source of these receptors: a human donor who was either an allogeneic HSCT recipient or a stem cell or donor lymphocyte infusion donor (not recorded which). It is not recorded whose cells these are; they may come from a transplant donor.

The rearrangement links TRBV20-1 to TRBJ2-1; D may match TRBD1 or TRBD2 (6 bases each). This CDR3 contains 16 residues. Trimming left V 0 bases short and J 7 bases short, with 19 bases between. Germline V gene sequence: CDR1 DFQATT, CDR2 SNEGSKA (reference sequence). Here the CDR3 reads CSAREKGGRLWNEQFF. The CDR3 nucleotides read TGCAGTGCTAGAGAGAAGGGGGGCCGGTTGTGGAATGAGCAGTTCTTC.

This clonotype has more than one count but fewer than ten. This chain connects TRBV19 to TRBJ1-1, with D possibly TRBD1 on 5 matching bases. The V gene's germline CDR1 is LNHDA and CDR2 SQIVND (reference sequence). CDR3 size: 15 residues. The ends were cut back, 8 bases at V and 1 base at J, with 17 bases in the middle. The CDR3 sequence is CASPTMGRQNTEAFF. CDR3 nucleotides: TGTGCCAGTCCGACAATGGGACGGCAGAACACTGAAGCTTTCTTT. Filled out from reference TRBV19 and TRBJ1-1, the complete variable domain reads DGGITQSPKYLFRKEGQNVTLSCEQNLNHDAMYWYRQDPGQGLRLIYYSQIVNDFQKGDIAEGYSVSREKKESFPLTVTSAQKNPTAFYLCASPTMGRQNTEAFFGQGTRLTVV.

This clonotype was recorded many times. The chain uses TRBV28 and TRBJ1-2; possible D gene TRBD1, 6 bases. The CDR3 length is 13 residues. V was shortened by 3 bases and J by 2 bases, with 7 bases between the two germline ends. Germline lookup yields CDR1 MDHEN and CDR2 SYDVKM. In nucleotides, the CDR3 is TGTGCCAGCAGTTTCGGACAGAACTATGGCTACACCTTC. It is translated as CASSFGQNYGYTF.

V and J are TRBV6-2 or TRBV6-3 and TRBJ2-2; 9 bases are a match to TRBD1. This CDR3 is 15 amino acids long. Germline CDR1 MNHEY, CDR2 SVGEGT. The J segment lost 4 bases and the V segment lost 6 bases, leaving 6 bases of the junction unmatched. The CDR3 protein is CASRNGQGITGELFF. The CDR3 nucleotides are TGTGCCAGCAGAAACGGACAGGGGATCACCGGGGAGCTGTTTTTT.

V usage is TRBV7-9 and J usage is TRBJ2-2; 9 nucleotides match TRBD2. The CDR3 loop spans 16 amino acids. The junction had 8 bases not matched to a gene; V was cut back by 5 bases and J by 4 bases. Germline loops: CDR1 SEHNR, CDR2 FQNEAQ (reference sequence). The CDR3 loop is CASSRPSGKPTGELFF. CDR3 bases: TGTGCCAGCAGCAGACCTAGCGGGAAACCCACCGGGGAGCTGTTTTTT. Filled out from reference TRBV7-9 and TRBJ2-2, the complete variable domain reads DTGVSQNPRHKITKRGQNVTFRCDPISEHNRLYWYRQTLGQGPEFLTYFQNEAQLEKSRLLSDRFSAERPKGSFSTLEIQRTEQGDSAMYLCASSRPSGKPTGELFFGEGSRLTVL.

This clonotype turned up a few times. The chain is built from TRBV10-3 and TRBJ2-7; a possible D gene is TRBD1 (5 bases). V shed 5 bases and J shed 3 bases, with 11 bases lying between them. This CDR3 has 13 amino acids. Germline-derived CDR1 and CDR2 are ENHRY and SYGVKD. This CDR3 is CAISTGEVYEQYF. In DNA form, the CDR3 reads TGTGCCATCAGTACAGGTGAGGTCTACGAGCAGTACTTC.

This clonotype was seen only a few times. The chain employs TRBV2 and TRBJ2-2; D gene unclear. V gave up 6 bases and J gave up 3 bases, with 14 bases separating them. CDR1 and CDR2 from the germline V gene are SNHLY and FYNNEI. The CDR3 extends over 15 amino acids. The CDR3 nucleotides are TGTGCCAGCAGGGGTGAAGGTTGGGACACCGGGGAGCTGTTTTTT. It codes for CASRGEGWDTGELFF.

V gene TRBV7-6 combines with J gene TRBJ1-6; tentatively, D is TRBD1 (5 bases). Per the germline V gene, CDR1 is SGHVS and CDR2 is FNYEAQ. This CDR3 has 13 residues. Trimming cost V 4 bases and J 6 bases, with 7 bases left between them. CDR3 nucleotides: TGTGCCAGCAGCTCCGGGGCTAATTCACCCCTCCACTTT. Translated, it gives CASSSGANSPLHF.

The chain couples TRBV6-1 to TRBJ2-3; TRBD2 matches at 11 bases. Trimming removed 7 bases from V and 5 bases from J; junction bases left unmatched: 5. Germline CDR1 reads MNHNS; CDR2 reads SASEGT. CDR3 length equals 14 residues. The CDR3 loop is CASIGTSGGDTQYF. The CDR3 DNA sequence: TGTGCCAGCATCGGGACTAGCGGAGGAGATACGCAGTATTTT.

This clonotype has ten or more counts. The chain combines TRBV7-6 with TRBJ2-7, with D tentatively TRBD2 (5 bases). Trimming stripped 1 base from V and 6 bases from J, with 10 bases between. Germline V lookup: CDR1 SGHVS, CDR2 FNYEAQ. The CDR3 is made up of 13 amino acids. This CDR3 reads CASSLDPSGEQYF. The CDR3 DNA reads TGTGCCAGCAGCTTAGACCCAAGCGGCGAGCAGTACTTC.

V is TRBV21-1 and J is TRBJ2-1; the table's D call, TRBD2, has no DNA check behind it. TRBV21-1 has pseudogene status. There are 15 residues in the CDR3. CDR3 sequence (DNA): TGTGCCAGCAGCCCGCGGACTAGCGGGTTCAATGAGCAGTTCTTC. Translated, it gives CASSPRTSGFNEQFF.

The chain combines TRBV9 with TRBJ2-1, with unresolved D. V lost 2 bases to trimming and J lost 6 bases, with 15 bases between them. The CDR3 is 15 amino acids. CDR1 is SGDLS, CDR2 YYNGEE, per germline. The CDR3 here is CASSVPGLGRNEQFF. As DNA, the CDR3 is TGTGCCAGCAGCGTCCCCGGCCTCGGCCGCAATGAGCAGTTCTTC.

This clonotype was counted a few times. The chain employs TRBV29-1 and TRBJ1-2; 10 bases are a match to TRBD1. CDR1 is SQVTM and CDR2 is ANQGSEA in the germline V gene. The CDR3 loop spans 12 amino acids. J gave up 7 bases and V 1 base, and 0 bases lay outside the gene matches. The CDR3 region has the DNA TGCAGCGTTGAAGGACAGGGGGCTGGCTACACCTTC. Protein: CSVEGQGAGYTF.

The chain uses TRBV7-9 and TRBJ1-1; unclear D gene. Germline V gene data show CDR1 as SEHNR and CDR2 as FQNEAQ (reference sequence). V was shortened by 7 bases and J by 0 bases, with 21 bases between the two germline ends. There are 17 residues in the CDR3. In DNA, the CDR3 is TGTGCCAGCATCGACCTCCTTGGAAGGGCCTTGAACACTGAAGCTTTCTTT. The encoded protein is CASIDLLGRALNTEAFF.

This clonotype was seen more than once but under ten times. The V call is TRBV7-2, the J call TRBJ2-3; 10 nucleotides agree with TRBD2. The CDR3 is 17 residues long. V lost 5 bases, J lost 2 bases, and 10 bases stayed unmatched. CDR1 is SGHTA, CDR2 FQGNSA, per germline. CDR3 amino acids: CASSLNERGGITDTQYF. The CDR3, as DNA: TGTGCCAGCAGCCTTAACGAGCGGGGGGGGATCACAGATACGCAGTATTTT. The full variable domain, its missing parts supplied by reference TRBV7-2 and TRBJ2-3, is GAGVSQSPSNKVTEKGKDVELRCDPISGHTALYWYRQSLGQGLEFLIYFQGNSAPDKSGLPSDRFSAERTGGSVSTLTIQRTQQEDSAVYLCASSLNERGGITDTQYFGPGTRLTVL.

The rearrangement links TRBV4-1 to TRBJ1-2; D is perhaps TRBD1 (5 bases). CDR1 is MGHRA and CDR2 is YSYEKL in the germline V gene. This CDR3 comprises 14 residues. Trimming removed 1 base from V and 6 bases from J, with 12 bases in between. Here the CDR3 DNA reads TGCGCCAGCAGCCAAGGGCCTCCGGGGGATGGCTACACCTTC. It specifies CASSQGPPGDGYTF.

This chain uses TRBV2 with TRBJ2-7, with D perhaps given as TRBD1 or TRBD2 (5 bases each). CDR3 length: 14 residues. Germline CDR1 is SNHLY and CDR2 is FYNNEI. V lost 8 bases and J lost 2, with 16 bases in between. CDR3 DNA sequence: TGTGCCAGCCCCCCAGGGAGAGTTCCCTACGAGCAGTACTTC. It codes for CASPPGRVPYEQYF.

This clonotype appeared a few times. The rearrangement links TRBV12-3 or TRBV12-4 to TRBJ2-7; weak D call: TRBD1 (6 bases). V was pared by 6 bases and J by 4 bases, with 13 bases between. The CDR3 length is 13 residues. In DNA, the CDR3 is TGTGCCAGCAGGCCTCGGACAGCTTACGAGCAGTACTTC. It translates to CASRPRTAYEQYF.

The chain carries TRBV19 and TRBJ2-1; D gene unclear. Between the trimmed V and J ends, which lost 1 base and 6 bases, there was a span of 13 bases. This CDR3 comprises 15 residues. Germline V gives CDR1 LNHDA, CDR2 SQIVND (reference sequence). The CDR3 sequence is CASSIVLGSPNEQFF. The CDR3 bases are TGTGCCAGTAGTATAGTGCTAGGGTCTCCCAATGAGCAGTTCTTC.

This chain connects TRBV10-3 to TRBJ1-3, with 11 nucleotides matching TRBD1. CDR1 is ENHRY and CDR2 is SYGVKD in the germline V gene. Trimming cost V 8 bases and J 0 bases; bases outside gene matches: 9. There are 17 residues in the CDR3. The CDR3 DNA reads TGTGCCATCGGAAACGGACAGGGGGCCAGCTCTGGAAACACCATATATTTT. Its protein is CAIGNGQGASSGNTIYF.

This clonotype was observed a few times. The chain recombines TRBV6-5 with TRBJ1-2; D remains ambiguous. This CDR3 spans 13 amino acids. Trimming cost V 0 bases and J 9 bases, with 11 bases left between them. Germline-derived CDR1 and CDR2 are MNHEY and SVGAGI. CDR3 in DNA: TGTGCCAGCAGTTACTCGAAATGGGTTAGCTACACCTTC. Its translation is CASSYSKWVSYTF.

This clonotype was seen a handful of times. The rearrangement joins TRBV4-1 to TRBJ2-1; TRBD2 matches at 7 bases. The ends lost 1 base at V and 8 bases at J; junction bases unmatched: 8. The CDR3 is made up of 15 amino acids. Germline values: CDR1 MGHRA, CDR2 YSYEKL. In DNA form, the CDR3 reads TGCGCCAGCAGCCAAGTTGGACTAGAATACCATGAGCAGTTCTTC. Its protein product is CASSQVGLEYHEQFF.

The chain joins TRBV2 to TRBJ1-2; D is undetermined. Trimming took off 0 bases at V and 6 bases at J, with 14 bases between the two ends. Germline lookup yields CDR1 SNHLY and CDR2 FYNNEI. The CDR3 has 15 residues. The CDR3 loop reads CASSEALRGSNGYTF. CDR3 in DNA: TGTGCCAGCAGTGAAGCCCTTCGGGGATCTAATGGCTACACCTTC.

This clonotype showed up just a few times. This chain connects TRBV6-2 or TRBV6-3 to TRBJ1-1; D possibly corresponds to TRBD1 (5 bases). The V end lost 6 bases, the J end lost 1 base, and 18 bases lay between the germline ends. CDR3 length: 16 residues. Germline V lookup: CDR1 MNHEY, CDR2 SVGEGT. The CDR3 region is CASSPRDWRGNTEAFF. The DNA of the CDR3 is TGTGCCAGCAGCCCCCGGGACTGGAGGGGGAACACTGAAGCTTTCTTT.

The chain combines TRBV7-9 with TRBJ2-5; 8 bases match TRBD1. CDR3 length equals 13 residues. V lost 7 bases to trimming and J lost 4 bases; unmatched junction nucleotides: 5. The V gene's germline CDR1 is SEHNR and CDR2 FQNEAQ (reference sequence). CDR3 amino acids: CASKTGGTETQYF. In DNA form, the CDR3 reads TGTGCCAGCAAAACAGGGGGAACAGAGACCCAGTACTTC.

The chain combines TRBV3-1 with TRBJ1-1; a possible D gene is TRBD1 (5 bases). In germline, CDR1 is LGHDT, CDR2 YNNKEL (reference sequence). Trimming stripped 4 bases from V and 1 base from J, with 10 bases between. The CDR3 is 14 amino acids. This chain's CDR3 is CASSRTGGNTEAFF. CDR3 DNA sequence: TGTGCCAGCAGCCGTACCGGGGGGAACACTGAAGCTTTCTTT.

The chain couples TRBV7-8 to TRBJ1-5; the D is unclear. V dropped 5 bases and J dropped 5 bases, with 13 bases sitting between them. The CDR3 is 14 amino acids. Per the germline V gene, CDR1 is SGHVS and CDR2 is FQNEAQ. DNA for the CDR3: TGTGCCAGCAGCCACCTGGTGGGCGATCAGCCCCAGCATTTT. It codes for CASSHLVGDQPQHF.

This clonotype was counted a few times. This rearrangement joins TRBV24-1 to TRBJ1-5, with D unclear. The germline CDR1 and CDR2 sequences are KGHDR and SFDVKD. This CDR3 contains 13 residues. V shed 5 bases and J shed 0 bases, with 4 bases lying between them. CDR3 loop: CATSGGSNQPQHF. Written as DNA, the CDR3 is TGTGCCACCAGTGGGGGTAGCAATCAGCCCCAGCATTTT.

This sequence joins TRBV6-5 and TRBJ2-1; D is ambiguous. Per the germline V gene, CDR1 is MNHEY and CDR2 is SVGAGI. V was cut by 2 bases and J by 4 bases, with 9 bases left in between. The CDR3 contains 14 residues. CDR3 loop: CASSYRQYYNEQFF. The CDR3 nucleotides read TGTGCCAGCAGTTACCGGCAGTATTACAATGAGCAGTTCTTC.